The 27 T cell receptor beta chains below all came from one sample that was sequenced in a study of cytotoxic CD8 clonotypes in ibrutinib-treated CLL (dated by TCRdb to about 2021). Preparation of the library involved the immunoSEQ multiplex PCR assay. Not all clones reach the TCRdb copy of this immuneACCESS table, which keeps in-frame sequences only. Checked studies attribute under half of the gap to unresolved V genes and leave the rest unexplained. The sample data list 300,000 to 350,000 clones, and 80% of these were observed just once. The ten largest clones capture 5% to 7% of the sample. The sample in question was PBMCs, obtained before ibrutinib treatment. These receptors were obtained from a human donor with chronic lymphocytic leukemia.

The chain's CDR3 is CAIQGGGELFF. The CDR3 nucleotides are TGTGCCATTCAGGGAGGCGGGGAGCTGTTTTTT. The chain is built from TRBV10-3 and TRBJ2-2; D might be TRBD2 (6 bases). This CDR3 is built from 11 residues. V was cut by 9 bases and J by 7 bases, with 9 bases left in between. Germline V lookup: CDR1 ENHRY, CDR2 SYGVKD.

This chain joins TRBV30 and TRBJ2-7; D is possibly TRBD1 (6 bases). Germline loops: CDR1 GTSNPN, CDR2 SVGIG (reference sequence). The CDR3 length is 16 residues. V lost 1 base to trimming and J lost 0 bases, with 16 bases between them. CDR3 nucleotide sequence: TGTGCCTGGAGTGAGGATTTGGGACACTACTCCTACGAGCAGTACTTC. Translating it yields CAWSEDLGHYSYEQYF.

The V gene is TRBV9, the J gene TRBJ2-7, with 7 bases identical to TRBD1. This CDR3 has 14 residues. The J segment lost 2 bases and the V segment lost 0 bases, leaving 2 bases of the junction unmatched. CDR1 is SGDLS and CDR2 is YYNGEE in the germline V gene. The CDR3 DNA follows: TGTGCCAGCAGCGTAGGACAGGGAACCTACGAGCAGTACTTC. Amino acids: CASSVGQGTYEQYF.

This clone was counted many times. The chain is built from TRBV28 and TRBJ1-3, with a possible D match to TRBD1 (6 bases). The germline V gene encodes CDR1 MDHEN and CDR2 SYDVKM. There are 15 residues in the CDR3. V dropped 6 bases and J dropped 0 bases, with 12 bases sitting between them. CDR3 sequence reads: CASRHREVSGNTIYF. The CDR3 DNA reads TGTGCCAGCAGACACAGGGAGGTCTCTGGAAACACCATATATTTT.

This clone appeared a few times. The chain employs TRBV10-3 and TRBJ2-1; 9 bases match TRBD2. V lost 5 bases and J lost 10; bases outside the gene matches: 12. Germline CDR1 ENHRY, CDR2 SYGVKD. This CDR3 has 15 residues. CDR3 DNA: TGTGCCATCAGTTCACAATCGGGACTAGCAGGGGAGCAGTTCTTC. This codes for CAISSQSGLAGEQFF.

This sequence joins TRBV18 and TRBJ2-7; D is perhaps TRBD1 (5 bases). The V and J ends lost 3 bases and 2 bases respectively, with 14 bases between them. The CDR3 loop spans 15 amino acids. CDR1 is KGHSH and CDR2 is LQKENI in the germline V gene. CDR3 in DNA: TGTGCCAGCTCACCCGAGCAGGGCACTCCCTACGAGCAGTACTTC. Translation gives CASSPEQGTPYEQYF. The complete variable domain, with remaining parts taken from reference TRBV18 and TRBJ2-7, reads NAGVMQNPRHLVRRRGQEARLRCSPMKGHSHVYWYRQLPEEGLKFMVYLQKENIIDESGMPKERFSAEFPKEGPSILRIQQVVRGDSAAYFCASSPEQGTPYEQYFGPGTRLTVT.

The chain carries TRBV4-3 and TRBJ2-7; D is undetermined. From germline, CDR1 is LGHNA and CDR2 YSLEER. V lost 0 bases and J lost 2, with 11 bases in between. The CDR3 covers 15 residues. Written as DNA, the CDR3 is TGCGCCAGCAGCCAAGATTATGGGGTAACCTACGAGCAGTACTTC. Translating it yields CASSQDYGVTYEQYF.

The chain recombines TRBV5-4 with TRBJ1-1; possible D gene TRBD1, 5 bases. CDR3 length: 17 residues. V was cut by 4 bases and J by 6 bases, with 25 bases left in between. Germline V gene sequence: CDR1 SGHNT, CDR2 YYREEE (reference sequence). CDR3 amino acids: CASSRGPRGRWGAEAFF. The DNA for the CDR3 is TGTGCCAGCAGCCGCGGCCCCCGTGGGAGGTGGGGGGCTGAAGCTTTCTTT.

The rearrangement links TRBV4-3 to TRBJ2-6; D unresolved. Germline-derived CDR1 and CDR2 are LGHNA and YSLEER. V lost 0 bases, J lost 4 bases, and 7 bases lay in between. The CDR3 is 15 amino acids. CDR3 protein: CASSQETSGANVLTF. In nucleotides, the CDR3 is TGCGCCAGCAGCCAAGAGACTTCCGGGGCCAACGTCCTGACTTTC.

The gene calls are TRBV2 and TRBJ2-1; 7 bases align to TRBD2. The germline V gene encodes CDR1 SNHLY and CDR2 FYNNEI. V was clipped by 11 bases and J by 9 bases; unmatched bases: 16. This CDR3 is 14 amino acids long. For the CDR3, the DNA is TGTGCCGCAGGCACTTCCTCCAGGGAGGGTGAGCAGTTCTTC. Translation: CAAGTSSREGEQFF.

The V gene is TRBV28, the J gene TRBJ2-7; a possible D gene is TRBD2 (7 bases). Germline values: CDR1 MDHEN, CDR2 SYDVKM. Trimming took 7 bases from V and 5 from J, leaving 18 bases between them. The CDR3 consists of 14 residues. CDR3 nucleotide sequence: TGTGCCAGCAAACTTGGGGGGGCGTTGGACGAGCAGTACTTC. Its protein product is CASKLGGALDEQYF. The full variable domain, rest sourced from reference TRBV28 and TRBJ2-7, is DVKVTQSSRYLVKRTGEKVFLECVQDMDHENMFWYRQDPGLGLRLIYFSYDVKMKEKGDIPEGYSVSREKKERFSLILESASTNQTSMYLCASKLGGALDEQYFGPGTRLTVT.

V gene TRBV5-5 combines with J gene TRBJ1-4; D is possibly TRBD1 (6 bases). CDR3 length: 15 amino acids. V lost 6 bases and J 4 bases, leaving 16 bases between the germline ends. Germline CDR1 SGHKS, CDR2 YYEKEE (reference sequence). DNA of the CDR3: TGTGCCAGCATCCATGGACAGTCTGGTAATGAAAAACTGTTTTTT. Residues: CASIHGQSGNEKLFF.

This clone was recorded only once. This chain links TRBV4-3 with TRBJ2-7; perhaps D is TRBD1 or TRBD2 (5 bases each). Trimming took 0 bases from V and 1 from J, leaving 10 bases between them. The germline gives CDR1 LGHNA, CDR2 YSLEER. CDR3 length: 15 amino acids. Here the CDR3 DNA reads TGCGCCAGCAGCCAAGATCGGGGCAAATCCTACGAGCAGTACTTC. This translates into CASSQDRGKSYEQYF.

This sequence joins TRBV10-3 and TRBJ2-5, with D possibly being TRBD1 or TRBD2 (6 bases each). Trimming took off 7 bases at V and 5 bases at J, with 14 bases between the two ends. The germline gives CDR1 ENHRY, CDR2 SYGVKD. The CDR3 contains 13 residues. The CDR3 DNA follows: TGTGCCATCAACGGGGGCCGTGAGGAGACCCAGTACTTC. This sequence encodes CAINGGREETQYF.

This clone has more than one count but fewer than ten. The chain employs TRBV11-2 and TRBJ2-7; 8 nucleotides agree with TRBD2. J lost 5 bases, V lost 6 bases, and 9 bases had no gene match. Germline loops: CDR1 SGHAT, CDR2 FQNNGV. The CDR3 consists of 14 residues. The CDR3 loop reads CASRLSGRVDEQYF. The CDR3, as DNA: TGTGCCAGCAGACTCAGCGGGAGAGTCGACGAGCAGTACTTC.

This sequence joins TRBV28 and TRBJ1-3; a weak D match, TRBD1 (6 bases). The CDR3 loop spans 17 amino acids. Trimming pared 6 bases from V and 0 bases from J, leaving 18 bases between. Germline V gene sequence: CDR1 MDHEN, CDR2 SYDVKM. CDR3 bases: TGTGCCAGCAGCCCCATGCTGGGGGCGGGCTCTGGAAACACCATATATTTT. The encoded protein is CASSPMLGAGSGNTIYF.

This chain joins TRBV28 and TRBJ2-5; TRBD1 matches 11 bases. This CDR3 contains 16 residues. V lost 7 bases, J lost 2 bases, and 9 bases stayed unmatched. The germline gives CDR1 MDHEN, CDR2 SYDVKM. This CDR3 is CASNPLWDRGQETQYF. CDR3 coding DNA: TGTGCCAGCAATCCCCTTTGGGACAGGGGGCAAGAGACCCAGTACTTC.

This clone was observed a few times. This chain uses TRBV27 with TRBJ1-2; no clear D gene. The V end was cut by 6 bases, the J end by 2 bases, with 10 bases between. This CDR3 has 13 residues. Per the germline V gene, CDR1 is MNHEY and CDR2 is SMNVEV (reference sequence). In nucleotides, the CDR3 is TGTGCCAGCAGCCCGGGGAGAAACTATGGCTACACCTTC. Translating it yields CASSPGRNYGYTF.

This clone was seen a single time. The chain is built from TRBV4-3 and TRBJ2-1; TRBD2 matches at 7 bases. Trimming removed 3 bases from V and 6 bases from J; junction bases left unmatched: 2. The CDR3 extends over 13 amino acids. The germline gives CDR1 LGHNA, CDR2 YSLEER. The CDR3 loop is CASSQGRANEQFF. CDR3 nucleotide sequence: TGCGCCAGCAGCCAGGGGAGGGCCAATGAGCAGTTCTTC.

The rearrangement joins TRBV7-2 to TRBJ1-1; D not resolved. Germline CDR1 and CDR2: SGHTA and FQGNSA. The V end was cut by 1 base, the J end by 2 bases, with 8 bases between. The CDR3 covers 14 residues. The CDR3 sequence: CASSLVPLNTEAFF. The CDR3 DNA follows: TGTGCCAGCAGCTTAGTGCCCCTTAACACTGAAGCTTTCTTT.

The chain is built from TRBV6-1 and TRBJ2-1; tentative D call: TRBD2 (6 bases). This CDR3 comprises 13 residues. Trimming removed 4 bases at V and 7 bases at J, with 11 bases between. The V gene's germline CDR1 is MNHNS and CDR2 SASEGT. The CDR3 sequence: CASSAPAGNEQFF. Here the CDR3 DNA reads TGTGCCAGCAGTGCCCCGGCGGGGAATGAGCAGTTCTTC.

This sequence joins TRBV19 and TRBJ2-7, with TRBD2 matching over 10 bases. The CDR3 runs to 15 residues. The V gene's germline CDR1 is LNHDA and CDR2 SQIVND (reference sequence). The V segment lost 6 bases and the J segment 3 bases; nucleotides outside the gene matches: 8. The CDR3 region has the DNA TGTGCCAGTAGGAAGGGGCTAGCGGGAGTCTACGAGCAGTACTTC. Translated: CASRKGLAGVYEQYF.

This chain links TRBV14 with TRBJ2-3; 7 bases match TRBD2. The CDR3 extends over 15 amino acids. CDR1 and CDR2 (germline): SGHDN, FVKESK. Trimming removed 5 bases from V and 5 bases from J; junction bases left unmatched: 10. The CDR3 sequence: CASSVSSRGVDTQYF. The CDR3 DNA reads TGTGCCAGCAGCGTATCCTCTCGGGGGGTAGATACGCAGTATTTT.

V gene TRBV18 combines with J gene TRBJ2-7; a weak D match, TRBD2 (5 bases). This CDR3 region has 13 residues. The germline V and J ends were trimmed by 6 bases and 7 bases, with 16 bases remaining between them. Germline V gives CDR1 KGHSH, CDR2 LQKENI. Here the CDR3 reads CASSQESRGEQYF. DNA of the CDR3: TGTGCCAGCTCGCAGGAGAGCCGGGGAGAGCAGTACTTC.

This clone was detected ten times or more. The chain recombines TRBV14 with TRBJ2-7; D unclear. The V and J ends lost 1 base and 0 bases respectively, with 13 bases between them. The CDR3 runs 16 residues. CDR1 is SGHDN, CDR2 FVKESK, per germline. The CDR3 nucleotides are TGTGCCAGCAGCCAAGCTTATCCGGCAAGCTCCTACGAGCAGTACTTC. Protein sequence: CASSQAYPASSYEQYF.

This sequence joins TRBV2 and TRBJ1-2; D remains ambiguous. The CDR3 has 12 residues. Trimming pared 7 bases from V and 7 bases from J, leaving 13 bases between. Germline V CDR1 and CDR2: SNHLY, FYNNEI. The CDR3 nucleotides are TGTGCCAGCAACGAGGAAGGGAGTGGCTACACCTTC. This gives the protein CASNEEGSGYTF. Complete variable domain (other parts from reference TRBV2 and TRBJ1-2): EPEVTQTPSHQVTQMGQEVILRCVPISNHLYFYWYRQILGQKVEFLVSFYNNEISEKSEIFDDQFSVERPDGSNFTLKIRSTKLEDSAMYFCASNEEGSGYTFGSGTRLTVV.

The rearrangement links TRBV29-1 to TRBJ2-7; 8 bases fit TRBD2. Germline V gene data show CDR1 as SQVTM and CDR2 as ANQGSEA. The CDR3 covers 17 residues. Unmatched junction bases numbered 20, after V lost 6 bases and J lost 4 bases. As DNA, the CDR3 is TGCAGCGTATCCAAGACCGGTCCGGGAGGGGCCCCGTACGAGCAGTACTTC. Amino acid sequence: CSVSKTGPGGAPYEQYF.